The 15 T cell receptor beta chains given below trace back to one sample, sequenced in a study of shared clonotypes between healthy human individuals. Method: immunoSEQ multiplex PCR; TCRdb's copy keeps in-frame clones and lacks some. The sample lists around 320,000 clones, roughly 91% occurring once. The specimen was memory CD8+ T cells sorted from blood. Subset here: CD45RO+ cells pooled with CCR7-negative TemRA cells. Every receptor here comes from a man in his late teens or twenties in good health.

The chain uses TRBV4-1 and TRBJ2-1; 7 nucleotides align to TRBD1. With 5 bases clipped from V and 8 bases from J, the junction kept 12 bases outside the gene matches. This CDR3 is built from 15 residues. CDR1 is MGHRA, CDR2 YSYEKL, per germline. DNA for the CDR3: TGCGCCAGCAGCTACTCCGGGACAGAATTCGATGAGCAGTTCTTC. Encoded protein: CASSYSGTEFDEQFF.

This sequence joins TRBV7-4 and TRBJ2-3; D ambiguous. V lost 1 base to trimming and J lost 1 base, with 9 bases between them. The CDR3 is made up of 15 amino acids. Germline V gene data show CDR1 as SGHVT and CDR2 as SQSDAQ. The CDR3 DNA sequence: TGTGCCAGCAGCTTAGGCAGTAGAGGCACAGATACGCAGTATTTT. Protein product: CASSLGSRGTDTQYF.

The chain uses TRBV4-1 and TRBJ2-3, with a weak D call TRBD1 (5 bases). Germline CDR1 MGHRA, CDR2 YSYEKL. V was trimmed by 3 bases and J by 5 bases, leaving 12 bases between them. The length of the CDR3 is 14 residues. This CDR3 is CASSHRTRRDTQYF. CDR3 in DNA: TGCGCCAGCAGCCACAGGACACGGAGAGATACGCAGTATTTT.

Comments on this clone: Other DNA sequences in the same sample also yield this CDR3. The rearrangement uses TRBV27 and TRBJ2-1; D unclear. V lost 5 bases to trimming and J lost 0 bases, with 11 bases between them. This CDR3 has 15 amino acids. Germline V CDR1 and CDR2: MNHEY, SMNVEV (reference sequence). CDR3 sequence reads: CASSPGPGSYNEQFF. The DNA of the CDR3 is TGTGCCAGCAGTCCGGGTCCCGGCTCCTACAATGAGCAGTTCTTC.

The V call is TRBV10-2, the J call TRBJ1-5; 9 bases agree with TRBD1. Germline V CDR1 and CDR2: WSHSY, SAAADI. The ends lost 4 bases at V and 2 bases at J; junction bases unmatched: 12. This CDR3 has 18 residues. The CDR3 loop is CASSVRTGAKVGNQPQHF. In DNA, the CDR3 is TGCGCCAGCAGTGTCCGGACAGGGGCTAAGGTGGGCAATCAGCCCCAGCATTTT.

The chain carries TRBV6-5 and TRBJ1-5, with D unclear. The germline V gene has CDR1 MNHEY and CDR2 SVGAGI. Trimming shortened V by 8 bases and J by 3 bases, and 5 bases separated the two germline ends. This CDR3 spans 11 amino acids. The CDR3: CASGDNQPQHF. Here the CDR3 DNA reads TGTGCCAGCGGCGACAATCAGCCCCAGCATTTT.

CDR3 sequence: CASSTTGGAPLHF. Here the CDR3 DNA reads TGTGCCAGCAGCACGACGGGGGGGGCACCCCTCCACTTT. The chain is built from TRBV13 and TRBJ1-6; D might be TRBD1 (5 bases). Germline CDR1 reads PRHDT; CDR2 reads FYEKMQ (reference sequence). V gave up 5 bases and J gave up 11 bases, with 13 bases separating them. The CDR3 is 13 amino acids.

The genes are TRBV25-1 and TRBJ1-1; 7 nucleotides line up with TRBD1. The CDR3 covers 12 residues. V was clipped by 4 bases and J by 9 bases; unmatched bases: 5. Germline V gives CDR1 MGHDK, CDR2 SYGVNS. The CDR3 coding sequence is TGTGCCAGCAGTGTAGGGGGACAGAAAGCTTTCTTT. Its translation is CASSVGGQKAFF. Full variable domain (rest looked up from reference TRBV25-1 and TRBJ1-1): EADIYQTPRYLVIGTGKKITLECSQTMGHDKMYWYQQDPGMELHLIHYSYGVNSTEKGDLSSESTVSRIRTEHFPLTLESARPSHTSQYLCASSVGGQKAFFGQGTRLTVV.

The chain employs TRBV10-3 and TRBJ2-7; TRBD2 might be the D (6 bases). The ends were cut back, 4 bases at V and 3 bases at J, with 16 bases in the middle. This CDR3 is built from 15 residues. Germline V gene sequence: CDR1 ENHRY, CDR2 SYGVKD. CDR3 DNA: TGTGCCATCAGTGGGGTCTTAGGGGAGGACTACGAGCAGTACTTC. Protein: CAISGVLGEDYEQYF.

With regard to this clone: Other DNA sequences in the same sample also yield this CDR3. CDR3 sequence reads: CAWSRGGTEAFF. The CDR3, as DNA: TGTGCCTGGAGCCGTGGGGGAACTGAAGCTTTCTTT. This chain links TRBV30 with TRBJ1-1; tentative D call: TRBD1 (5 bases). Between the trimmed V and J ends, which lost 3 bases and 5 bases, there was a span of 10 bases. Germline V CDR1 and CDR2: GTSNPN, SVGIG (reference sequence). This CDR3 has 12 amino acids.

This chain links TRBV27 with TRBJ2-5; D call uncertain. V shed 4 bases and J shed 0 bases, with 18 bases lying between them. Germline V gene lookup returns CDR1 MNHEY and CDR2 SMNVEV (reference sequence). The CDR3 spans 17 residues. The CDR3 loop is CASSSTVLAANQETQYF. The CDR3, as DNA: TGTGCCAGCAGTTCGACGGTCCTGGCGGCTAACCAAGAGACCCAGTACTTC.

The rearrangement joins TRBV10-2 to TRBJ1-2, with 12 positions matching TRBD1. Germline loops: CDR1 WSHSY, CDR2 SAAADI. This CDR3 has 17 residues. V lost 1 base, J lost 3 bases, and 6 bases stayed unmatched. CDR3 loop: CASSELGQGALDYGYTF. The CDR3 nucleotides are TGCGCCAGCAGTGAGTTGGGACAGGGGGCACTGGACTATGGCTACACCTTC.

This clone was seen a handful of times. The chain carries TRBV7-9 and TRBJ2-5; D is unclear. Germline V gene sequence: CDR1 SEHNR, CDR2 FQNEAQ (reference sequence). V gave up 1 base and J gave up 4 bases, with 7 bases separating them. This CDR3 is built from 13 residues. CDR3 in amino acids: CASSLDAGETQYF. The CDR3 nucleotides are TGTGCCAGCAGCTTAGATGCAGGAGAGACCCAGTACTTC. The whole variable domain, filled in from reference TRBV7-9 and TRBJ2-5, reads DTGVSQNPRHKITKRGQNVTFRCDPISEHNRLYWYRQTLGQGPEFLTYFQNEAQLEKSRLLSDRFSAERPKGSFSTLEIQRTEQGDSAMYLCASSLDAGETQYFGPGTRLLVL.

This clone was seen only once. The chain combines TRBV28 with TRBJ2-7, with D hard to call. V was pared by 3 bases and J by 4 bases, with 10 bases between. Per the germline V gene, CDR1 is MDHEN and CDR2 is SYDVKM. This CDR3 has 13 amino acids. DNA of the CDR3: TGTGCCAGCAGTTTTGAAGGGTATTACGAGCAGTACTTC. This translates into CASSFEGYYEQYF.

The rearrangement links TRBV7-8 to TRBJ2-3, with D hard to call. V was trimmed by 5 bases and J by 0 bases, leaving 15 bases between them. Germline assignment: CDR1 SGHVS and CDR2 FQNEAQ. The CDR3 is 16 residues long. CDR3 amino acids: CASSLTMSTSTDTQYF. As DNA, the CDR3 is TGTGCCAGCAGCCTGACGATGAGTACTAGCACAGATACGCAGTATTTT.